The 17 T cell receptor beta chains reported below all come from one sample, sequenced in a study of shared clonotypes between healthy human individuals. TCRdb's copy holds only in-frame clones and misses some; the assay was immunoSEQ multiplex PCR. The sample includes about 1 million clones, approximately 70% seen only once; the top ten take roughly 1.5%. Sequenced sample: memory CD4+ T cells sorted from blood. The subset here: CD45RA-negative fraction. Receptors originate from a man aged 18 to 29 in good health.

V usage is TRBV2 and J usage is TRBJ2-3; 7 bases line up with TRBD2. The CDR3 consists of 16 residues. The junction had 7 bases not matched to a gene; V was cut back by 2 bases and J by 2 bases. Germline CDR1 and CDR2: SNHLY and FYNNEI. CDR3 sequence reads: CASSELAGSVTDTQYF. CDR3 DNA: TGTGCCAGCAGTGAATTAGCGGGTAGTGTCACAGATACGCAGTATTTT.

The V call is TRBV10-3, the J call TRBJ2-6; no reliable D call. CDR1 is ENHRY, CDR2 SYGVKD, per germline. There are 12 residues in the CDR3. The CDR3 nucleotides are TGTGCAGTCCCATCTGGGGCCAACGTCCTGACTTTC. This sequence encodes CAVPSGANVLTF.

This clone turned up a few times. The chain links TRBV7-9 to TRBJ2-5, with 11 bases lining up with TRBD2. This CDR3 has 15 amino acids. Germline values: CDR1 SEHNR, CDR2 FQNEAQ (reference sequence). J was trimmed by 2 bases and V by 5 bases; bases with no gene match: 4. In DNA, the CDR3 is TGTGCCAGCAGCGTAAGACTAGCGGGGCAAGAGACCCAGTACTTC. Protein sequence: CASSVRLAGQETQYF.

The rearrangement uses TRBV19 and TRBJ2-1; 8 bases are shared with TRBD1. Germline CDR1 is LNHDA and CDR2 is SQIVND (reference sequence). The CDR3 is made up of 14 amino acids. Trimming took 7 bases from V and 3 from J; bases not matched to a gene: 5. Here the CDR3 reads CASNDRGYYNEQFF. Written as DNA, the CDR3 is TGTGCCAGTAACGACAGGGGATACTACAATGAGCAGTTCTTC.

This clone has more than one count but fewer than ten. The chain couples TRBV6-5 to TRBJ2-2, with 9 bases aligning to TRBD2. Germline V gene data show CDR1 as MNHEY and CDR2 as SVGAGI. This CDR3 has 14 residues. Trimming removed 8 bases from V and 7 bases from J; junction bases left unmatched: 8. In nucleotides, the CDR3 is TGTGCCAGCGGCGGCGGGGGGGCGAACGGGGAGCTGTTTTTT. Translation gives CASGGGGANGELFF.

This clone has only one observation. A much larger clone differs by one base, so this may be a read error. The V and J genes are TRBV7-9 and TRBJ2-1; D assignment may be TRBD1 or TRBD2 (5 bases each). CDR1 is SEHNR, CDR2 FQNEAQ, per germline (reference sequence). Trimming removed 3 bases from V and 4 bases from J, with 10 bases in between. The CDR3 is 14 residues long. The CDR3 sequence is CASSFGTPYNEQFF. The DNA of the CDR3 is TGTGCCAGCAGCTTCGGGACCCCTTACAATGAGCAGTTCTTC.

This chain joins TRBV10-3 and TRBJ1-5, with no clear D. This CDR3 has 15 amino acids. V lost 2 bases and J lost 9, with 17 bases in between. Germline-derived CDR1 and CDR2 are ENHRY and SYGVKD. CDR3 amino acids: CAISESGPKGSPQHF. The CDR3, as DNA: TGTGCCATCAGTGAGAGTGGGCCTAAAGGGTCGCCCCAGCATTTT.

A single count supports this clone. The V call is TRBV6-5, the J call TRBJ1-4; tentatively, D is TRBD1 (5 bases). Germline V gene lookup returns CDR1 MNHEY and CDR2 SVGAGI. V was clipped by 8 bases and J by 8 bases, with 18 bases between them. The CDR3 runs to 14 residues. CDR3 in amino acids: CASGAGTAREKLFF. CDR3 DNA: TGTGCCAGCGGGGCCGGGACGGCGAGGGAAAAACTGTTTTTT.

A note on this clone: The germline gene is not matched at one end of the junction; a read error may be the cause. The chain is built from TRBV20-1 and TRBJ1-4, with 7 bases fitting TRBD1. Germline-derived CDR1 and CDR2 are DFQATT and SNEGSKA (reference sequence). The CDR3 extends over 11 amino acids. In DNA, the CDR3 is TGCAGTGCTATAGTTACGGGGGACAGCGCTTTT. Residues: CSAIVTGDSAF.

The chain links TRBV7-2 to TRBJ2-3, with D perhaps TRBD2 (5 bases). Germline CDR1 reads SGHTA; CDR2 reads FQGNSA. The V gene lost 4 bases and the J gene lost 1 base, with 18 bases spanning the gap. CDR3 size: 17 residues. CDR3 sequence: CASSYSLRMRGTDTQYF. DNA for the CDR3: TGTGCCAGCAGCTACTCACTCCGGATGAGGGGCACAGATACGCAGTATTTT.

This rearrangement joins TRBV27 to TRBJ2-5, with TRBD2 identical over 15 bases. V shed 2 bases, J shed 5 bases, and the junction held 6 bases outside the gene matches. The germline CDR1 and CDR2 sequences are MNHEY and SMNVEV (reference sequence). The CDR3 length is 17 residues. CDR3 in amino acids: CASSLRTSGRAGETQYF. CDR3 bases: TGTGCCAGCAGTTTAAGGACTAGCGGGAGGGCCGGTGAGACCCAGTACTTC.

The chain combines TRBV5-1 with TRBJ2-7; 8 nucleotides match TRBD2. Germline V gene data show CDR1 as SGHRS and CDR2 as YFSETQ. The V segment lost 4 bases and the J segment 4 bases; nucleotides outside the gene matches: 10. CDR3 size: 15 residues. CDR3 residues: CASSPAAGGVYEQYF. CDR3 bases: TGCGCCAGCAGCCCTGCCGCGGGGGGCGTATACGAGCAGTACTTC. The full variable domain, completed using reference TRBV5-1 and TRBJ2-7, is KAGVTQTPRYLIKTRGQQVTLSCSPISGHRSVSWYQQTPGQGLQFLFEYFSETQRNKGNFPGRFSGRQFSNSRSEMNVSTLELGDSALYLCASSPAAGGVYEQYFGPGTRLTVT.

This rearrangement joins TRBV28 to TRBJ1-5; D may be TRBD1 (5 bases). The CDR3 has 15 amino acids. CDR1 is MDHEN and CDR2 is SYDVKM in the germline V gene. V was shortened by 7 bases and J by 2 bases, with 15 bases between the two germline ends. The CDR3 DNA reads TGTGCCAGCACCTCTCCCTCGGGGGGCAATCAGCCCCAGCATTTT. Its translation: CASTSPSGGNQPQHF.

This chain uses TRBV29-1 with TRBJ1-1; D is possibly TRBD1 (6 bases). The germline V gene has CDR1 SQVTM and CDR2 ANQGSEA. This CDR3 region has 13 residues. Trimming shortened V by 7 bases and J by 1 base, and 13 bases separated the two germline ends. DNA of the CDR3: TGCAGCGCCGTGGACAGCTGGAACACTGAAGCTTTCTTT. Protein sequence: CSAVDSWNTEAFF.

V is TRBV7-2 and J is TRBJ1-2; the D gene is possibly TRBD1 (6 bases). The CDR3 is made up of 15 amino acids. Germline V gene lookup returns CDR1 SGHTA and CDR2 FQGNSA. V lost 3 bases to trimming and J lost 0 bases, with 11 bases between them. CDR3 in DNA: TGTGCCAGCAGCTTCACAGGGCTGGCTAACTATGGCTACACCTTC. Translation gives CASSFTGLANYGYTF. Full variable domain (rest looked up from reference TRBV7-2 and TRBJ1-2): GAGVSQSPSNKVTEKGKDVELRCDPISGHTALYWYRQSLGQGLEFLIYFQGNSAPDKSGLPSDRFSAERTGGSVSTLTIQRTQQEDSAVYLCASSFTGLANYGYTFGSGTRLTVV.

The chain has TRBV4-3 and TRBJ2-5, with TRBD2 as a possible D gene (6 bases). V shed 4 bases and J shed 10 bases, with 19 bases lying between them. The length of the CDR3 is 14 residues. Germline values: CDR1 LGHNA, CDR2 YSLEER. The CDR3 DNA reads as TGCGCCAGCAGCCCGGGGGTTTCCTACCCGGACCAGTACTTC. It encodes CASSPGVSYPDQYF.

The chain is built from TRBV5-1 and TRBJ1-4; D gene unclear. Trimming removed 4 bases at V and 5 bases at J, with 27 bases between. Germline loops: CDR1 SGHRS, CDR2 YFSETQ. The CDR3 contains 19 residues. The CDR3 loop is CASSRTGRYETGENEKLFF. CDR3 bases: TGCGCCAGCAGCCGGACGGGTCGGTACGAAACGGGCGAAAATGAAAAACTGTTTTTT.